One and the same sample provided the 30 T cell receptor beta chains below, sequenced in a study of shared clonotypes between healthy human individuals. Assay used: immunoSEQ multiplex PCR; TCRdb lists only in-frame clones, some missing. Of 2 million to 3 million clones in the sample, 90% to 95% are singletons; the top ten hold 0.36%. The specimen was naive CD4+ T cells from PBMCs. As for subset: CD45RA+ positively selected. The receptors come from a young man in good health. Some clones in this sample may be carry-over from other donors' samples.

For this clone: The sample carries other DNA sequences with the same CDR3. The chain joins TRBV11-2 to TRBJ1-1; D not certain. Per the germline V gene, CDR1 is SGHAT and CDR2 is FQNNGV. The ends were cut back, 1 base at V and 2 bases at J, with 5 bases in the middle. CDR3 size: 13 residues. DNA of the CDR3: TGTGCCAGCAGCTTAGTTTTAAACACTGAAGCTTTCTTT. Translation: CASSLVLNTEAFF.

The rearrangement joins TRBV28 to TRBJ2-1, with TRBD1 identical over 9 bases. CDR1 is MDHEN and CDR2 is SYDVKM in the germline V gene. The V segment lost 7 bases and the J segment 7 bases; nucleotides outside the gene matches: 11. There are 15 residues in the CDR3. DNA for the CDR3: TGTGCCAGCAAAGGAGGGACAGGGTGGTCAAATGAGCAGTTCTTC. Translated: CASKGGTGWSNEQFF.

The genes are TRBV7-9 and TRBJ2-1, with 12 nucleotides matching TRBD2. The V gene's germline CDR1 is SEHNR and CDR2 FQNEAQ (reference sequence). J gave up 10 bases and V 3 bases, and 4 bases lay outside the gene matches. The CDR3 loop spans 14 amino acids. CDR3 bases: TGTGCCAGCAGCTTTGGGCTAGCGGGAGGGGAGCAGTTCTTC. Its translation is CASSFGLAGGEQFF.

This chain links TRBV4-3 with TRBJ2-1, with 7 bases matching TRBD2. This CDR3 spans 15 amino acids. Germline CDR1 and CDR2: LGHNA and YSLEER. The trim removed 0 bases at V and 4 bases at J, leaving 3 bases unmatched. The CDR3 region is CASSQEAGEYNEQFF. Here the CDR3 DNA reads TGCGCCAGCAGCCAAGAGGCGGGGGAATACAATGAGCAGTTCTTC.

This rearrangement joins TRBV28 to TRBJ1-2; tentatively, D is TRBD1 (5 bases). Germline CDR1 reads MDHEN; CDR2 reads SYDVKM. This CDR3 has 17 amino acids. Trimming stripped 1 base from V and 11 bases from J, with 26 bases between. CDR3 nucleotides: TGTGCCAGCAGTTTATCTAGGTGGGGCCTGAACCGTTCCTCGTACACCTTC. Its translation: CASSLSRWGLNRSSYTF.

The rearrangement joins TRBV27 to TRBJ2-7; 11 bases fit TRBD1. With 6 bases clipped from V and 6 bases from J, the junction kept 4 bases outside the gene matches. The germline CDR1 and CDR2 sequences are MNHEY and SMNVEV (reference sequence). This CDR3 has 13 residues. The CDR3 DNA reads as TGTGCCAGCAGGGGACAGGGGGTGGCCGAGCAGTACTTC. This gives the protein CASRGQGVAEQYF.

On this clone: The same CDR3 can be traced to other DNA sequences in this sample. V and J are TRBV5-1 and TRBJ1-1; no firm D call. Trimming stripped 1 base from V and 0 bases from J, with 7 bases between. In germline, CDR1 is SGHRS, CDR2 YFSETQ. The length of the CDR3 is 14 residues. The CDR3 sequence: CASSLSTVNTEAFF. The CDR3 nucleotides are TGCGCCAGCAGCTTGTCTACCGTGAACACTGAAGCTTTCTTT.

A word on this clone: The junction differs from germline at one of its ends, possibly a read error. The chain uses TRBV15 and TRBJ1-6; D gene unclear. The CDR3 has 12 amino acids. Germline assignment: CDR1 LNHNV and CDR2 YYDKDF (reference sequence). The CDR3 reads CATSRDRSARDF. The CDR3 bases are TGTGCCACCAGCAGAGATAGGTCGGCTCGAGACTTT.

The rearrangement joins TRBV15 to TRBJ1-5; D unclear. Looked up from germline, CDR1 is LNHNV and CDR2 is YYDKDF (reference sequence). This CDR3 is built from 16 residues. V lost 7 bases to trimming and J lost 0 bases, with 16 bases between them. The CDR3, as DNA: TGTGCCACCACCAACGGGGTTACCCCTAGCAATCAGCCCCAGCATTTT. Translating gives CATTNGVTPSNQPQHF.

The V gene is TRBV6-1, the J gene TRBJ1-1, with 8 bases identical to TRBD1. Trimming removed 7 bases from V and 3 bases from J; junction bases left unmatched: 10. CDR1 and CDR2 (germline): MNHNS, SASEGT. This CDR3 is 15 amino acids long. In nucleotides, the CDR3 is TGTGCCAGCAATCTCAGGGGGCTAGGGGACACTGAAGCTTTCTTT. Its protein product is CASNLRGLGDTEAFF.

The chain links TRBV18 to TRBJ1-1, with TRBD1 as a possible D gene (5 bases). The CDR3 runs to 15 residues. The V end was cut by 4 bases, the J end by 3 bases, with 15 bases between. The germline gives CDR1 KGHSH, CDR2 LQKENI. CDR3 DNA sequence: TGTGCCAGCTCACTTAACCAGGGCGCGGACACTGAAGCTTTCTTT. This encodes CASSLNQGADTEAFF.

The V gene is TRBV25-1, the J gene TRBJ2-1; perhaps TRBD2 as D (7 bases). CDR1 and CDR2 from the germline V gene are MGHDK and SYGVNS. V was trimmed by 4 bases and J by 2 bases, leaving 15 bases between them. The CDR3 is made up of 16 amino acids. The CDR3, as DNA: TGTGCCAGCAGTGGGGGGGGCGCCCGGCCCTACAATGAGCAGTTCTTC. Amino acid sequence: CASSGGGARPYNEQFF.

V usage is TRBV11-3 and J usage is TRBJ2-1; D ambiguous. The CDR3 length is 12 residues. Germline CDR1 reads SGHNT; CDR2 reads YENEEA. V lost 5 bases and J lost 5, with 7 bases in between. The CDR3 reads CASSGRNNEQFF. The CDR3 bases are TGTGCCAGCAGCGGGCGAAACAATGAGCAGTTCTTC.

The chain's CDR3 is CASSWDFSGGYTF. DNA for the CDR3: TGTGCCAGCAGCTGGGACTTTTCTGGCGGCTACACCTTC. This sequence joins TRBV7-9 and TRBJ1-2, with a possible D match to TRBD1 (5 bases). V was cut by 4 bases and J by 8 bases, with 14 bases left in between. The CDR3 runs to 13 residues. From germline, CDR1 is SEHNR and CDR2 FQNEAQ (reference sequence).

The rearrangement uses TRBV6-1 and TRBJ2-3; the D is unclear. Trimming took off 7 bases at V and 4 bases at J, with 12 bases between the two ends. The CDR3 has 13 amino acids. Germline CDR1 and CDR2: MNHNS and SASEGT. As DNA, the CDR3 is TGTGCCAGCACGCTCCCCCAGGCAGATACGCAGTATTTT. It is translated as CASTLPQADTQYF.

In DNA form, the CDR3 reads TGTGCCTGGAGAGACCCTGGGGAAGCTTTCTTT. This translates into CAWRDPGEAFF. The chain is built from TRBV30 and TRBJ1-1; D not resolved. The CDR3 has 11 residues. Germline values: CDR1 GTSNPN, CDR2 SVGIG (reference sequence). Trimming pared 3 bases from V and 8 bases from J, leaving 10 bases between.

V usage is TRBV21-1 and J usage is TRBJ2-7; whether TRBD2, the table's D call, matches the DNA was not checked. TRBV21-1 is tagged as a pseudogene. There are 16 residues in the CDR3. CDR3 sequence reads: CASFSSGVLSSYEQYF. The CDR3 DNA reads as TGTGCCAGCTTTTCTTCGGGTGTCCTTTCGTCCTACGAGCAGTACTTC.

The CDR3 nucleotides are TGTGCCAGCAGACGACAGGGCAATTCAGCCTACGAGCAGTACTTC. As protein: CASRRQGNSAYEQYF. This chain connects TRBV6-5 to TRBJ2-7; 7 bases are shared with TRBD1. This CDR3 has 15 amino acids. Trimming cost V 6 bases and J 2 bases; bases outside gene matches: 10. CDR1 is MNHEY, CDR2 SVGAGI, per germline.

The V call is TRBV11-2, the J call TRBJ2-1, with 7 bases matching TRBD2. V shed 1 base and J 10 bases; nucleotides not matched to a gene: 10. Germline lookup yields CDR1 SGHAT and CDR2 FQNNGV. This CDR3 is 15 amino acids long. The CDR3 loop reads CASSLVRPGGWEQFF. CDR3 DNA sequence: TGTGCCAGCAGCTTAGTACGTCCGGGAGGTTGGGAGCAGTTCTTC.

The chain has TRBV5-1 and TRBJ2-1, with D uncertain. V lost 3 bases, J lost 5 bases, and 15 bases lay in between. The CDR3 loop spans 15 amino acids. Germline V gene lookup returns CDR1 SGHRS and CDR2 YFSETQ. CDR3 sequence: CASSSPGLSNNEQFF. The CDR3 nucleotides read TGCGCCAGCAGCTCCCCGGGCCTTTCCAACAATGAGCAGTTCTTC.

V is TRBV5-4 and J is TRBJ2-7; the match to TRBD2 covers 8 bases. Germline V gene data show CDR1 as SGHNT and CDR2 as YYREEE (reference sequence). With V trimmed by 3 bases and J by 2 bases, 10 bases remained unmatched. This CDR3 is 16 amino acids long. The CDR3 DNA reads TGTGCCAGCAGCTCCCGGGGGGGCGGGCCGACCTACGAGCAGTACTTC. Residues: CASSSRGGGPTYEQYF.

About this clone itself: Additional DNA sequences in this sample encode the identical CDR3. CDR3 amino acids: CSVRQGSTDTQYF. The CDR3 DNA follows: TGCAGCGTTAGACAGGGAAGCACAGATACGCAGTATTTT. The V gene is TRBV29-1, the J gene TRBJ2-3; TRBD1 aligns across 7 bases. Trimming removed 5 bases from V and 0 bases from J; junction bases left unmatched: 2. This CDR3 comprises 13 residues. The V gene's germline CDR1 is SQVTM and CDR2 ANQGSEA.

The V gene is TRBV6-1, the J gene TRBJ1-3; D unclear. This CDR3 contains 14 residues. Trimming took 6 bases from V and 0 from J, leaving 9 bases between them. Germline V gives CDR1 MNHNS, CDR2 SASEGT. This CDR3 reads CASRRLDSGNTIYF. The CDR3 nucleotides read TGTGCCAGCAGGCGACTGGACTCTGGAAACACCATATATTTT.

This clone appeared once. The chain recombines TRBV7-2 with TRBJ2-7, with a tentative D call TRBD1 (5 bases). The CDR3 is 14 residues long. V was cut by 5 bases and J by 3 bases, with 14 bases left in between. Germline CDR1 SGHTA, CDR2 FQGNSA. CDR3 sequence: CASSETFRDYEQYF. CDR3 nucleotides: TGTGCCAGCAGCGAGACTTTCAGGGACTACGAGCAGTACTTC.

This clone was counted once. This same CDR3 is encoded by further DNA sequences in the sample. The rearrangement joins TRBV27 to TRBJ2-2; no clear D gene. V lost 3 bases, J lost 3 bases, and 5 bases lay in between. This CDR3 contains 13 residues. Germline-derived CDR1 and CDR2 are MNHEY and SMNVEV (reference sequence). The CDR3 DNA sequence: TGTGCCAGCAGTTTCTTGGACACCGGGGAGCTGTTTTTT. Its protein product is CASSFLDTGELFF.

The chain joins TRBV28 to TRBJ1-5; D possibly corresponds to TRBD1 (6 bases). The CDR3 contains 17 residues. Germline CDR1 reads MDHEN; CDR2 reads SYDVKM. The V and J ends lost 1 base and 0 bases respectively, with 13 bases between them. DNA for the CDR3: TGTGCCAGCAGTTTATCGGCAGGGGCATATAGCAATCAGCCCCAGCATTTT. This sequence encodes CASSLSAGAYSNQPQHF.

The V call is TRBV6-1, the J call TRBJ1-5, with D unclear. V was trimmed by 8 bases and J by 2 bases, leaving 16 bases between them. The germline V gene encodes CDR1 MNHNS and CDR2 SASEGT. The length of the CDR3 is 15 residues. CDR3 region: CASDPGREGNQPQHF. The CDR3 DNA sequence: TGTGCCAGCGACCCTGGGAGGGAGGGCAATCAGCCCCAGCATTTT.

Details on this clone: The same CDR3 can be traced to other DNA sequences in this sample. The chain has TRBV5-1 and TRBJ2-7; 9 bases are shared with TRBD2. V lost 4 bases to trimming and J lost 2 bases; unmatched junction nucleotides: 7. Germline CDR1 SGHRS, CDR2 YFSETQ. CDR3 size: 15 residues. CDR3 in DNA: TGCGCCAGCAGCCTGCTGACTAGCGGAACCTACGAGCAGTACTTC. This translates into CASSLLTSGTYEQYF.

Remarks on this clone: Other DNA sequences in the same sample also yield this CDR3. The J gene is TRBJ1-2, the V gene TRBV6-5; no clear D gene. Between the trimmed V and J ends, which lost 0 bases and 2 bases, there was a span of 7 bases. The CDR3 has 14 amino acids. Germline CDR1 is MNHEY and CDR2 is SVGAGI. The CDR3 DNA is TGTGCCAGCAGTTACTCCAGCCGGAACTATGGCTACACCTTC. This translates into CASSYSSRNYGYTF.

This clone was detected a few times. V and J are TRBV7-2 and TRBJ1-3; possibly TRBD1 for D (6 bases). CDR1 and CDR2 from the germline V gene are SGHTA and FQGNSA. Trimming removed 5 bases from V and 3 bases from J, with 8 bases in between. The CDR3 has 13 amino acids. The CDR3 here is CASSKQGGNTIYF. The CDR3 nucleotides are TGTGCCAGCAGCAAACAGGGTGGAAACACCATATATTTT.